The 18 T cell receptor beta chains given below trace back to one sample, sequenced in a study of blood T cell repertoires in COVID-19. The assay was immunoSEQ multiplex PCR, and TCRdb's table has in-frame clones only and misses some. The table has 52,000 or so clones, roughly three quarters seen once; the top ten hold around 21%. The material sequenced was peripheral blood. The receptors shown here come from a man between 45 and 60 years old with active or convalescent COVID-19.

J is TRBJ1-6 and V is TRBV5-1; perhaps TRBD1 as D (5 bases). From germline, CDR1 is SGHRS and CDR2 YFSETQ. V lost 0 bases and J 3 bases, leaving 10 bases between the germline ends. There are 16 residues in the CDR3. The CDR3 sequence is CASSLAKGNYNSPLHF. The CDR3, as DNA: TGCGCCAGCAGCTTGGCCAAGGGGAACTATAATTCACCCCTCCACTTT.

The chain links TRBV7-8 to TRBJ2-3; tentatively, D is TRBD2 (6 bases). CDR1 is SGHVS and CDR2 is FQNEAQ in the germline V gene. The CDR3 spans 13 residues. Trimming took off 3 bases at V and 6 bases at J, with 10 bases between the two ends. In DNA form, the CDR3 reads TGTGCCAGCAGCTTCCAGACTAGGGATACGCAGTATTTT. It yields the protein CASSFQTRDTQYF.

The chain couples TRBV18 to TRBJ1-1, with D perhaps matching TRBD1 (6 bases). The CDR3 runs to 13 residues. V was trimmed by 5 bases and J by 3 bases, leaving 10 bases between them. Germline V gives CDR1 KGHSH, CDR2 LQKENI. DNA of the CDR3: TGTGCCAGCTCAACTCGACAGGACACTGAAGCTTTCTTT. Amino acid sequence: CASSTRQDTEAFF.

The chain carries TRBV2 and TRBJ2-3, with D possibly being TRBD2 (5 bases). Germline lookup yields CDR1 SNHLY and CDR2 FYNNEI. Trimming removed 5 bases from V and 0 bases from J, with 9 bases in between. This CDR3 has 14 amino acids. CDR3 coding DNA: TGTGCCAGCAGTAGCGGAATTAGCACAGATACGCAGTATTTT. Translated, it gives CASSSGISTDTQYF.

The chain combines TRBV7-3 with TRBJ1-1, with D maybe TRBD1 (5 bases). The CDR3 sequence is 15 residues long. The ends were cut back, 1 base at V and 6 bases at J, with 15 bases in the middle. The germline V gene has CDR1 SGHTA and CDR2 FQGTGA. CDR3 sequence reads: CASSLMVGGVPEAFF. The CDR3 DNA reads TGTGCCAGCAGCTTAATGGTCGGGGGAGTACCTGAAGCTTTCTTT.

On this clone itself: One end of the junction varies from germline; a read error may be responsible. This chain uses TRBV19 with TRBJ1-2; TRBD1 aligns across 9 bases. Looked up from germline, CDR1 is LNHDA and CDR2 is SQIVND (reference sequence). The CDR3 spans 15 residues. The CDR3 loop is CASSIVGGQGGGYTF. Here the CDR3 DNA reads TGTGCCAGCAGTATCGTGGGGGGACAGGGAGGAGGCTACACCTTC. Full variable domain (rest looked up from reference TRBV19 and TRBJ1-2): DGGITQSPKYLFRKEGQNVTLSCEQNLNHDAMYWYRQDPGQGLRLIYYSQIVNDFQKGDIAEGYSVSREKKESFPLTVTSAQKNPTAFYLCASSIVGGQGGGYTFGSGTRLTVV.

This clone was detected a few times. This chain connects TRBV16 to TRBJ2-5; no clear D gene. Germline V gene data show CDR1 as KGHSY and CDR2 as FQNENV. This CDR3 has 14 amino acids. V lost 4 bases and J 5 bases, leaving 14 bases between the germline ends. The CDR3 sequence is CASSLPTISETQYF. DNA for the CDR3: TGTGCCAGCAGCCTACCGACAATATCGGAGACCCAGTACTTC.

The chain couples TRBV30 to TRBJ2-1, with TRBD2 matching over 12 bases. Trimming removed 7 bases from V and 10 bases from J; junction bases left unmatched: 14. This CDR3 is built from 15 residues. Germline V lookup: CDR1 GTSNPN, CDR2 SVGIG (reference sequence). The CDR3 DNA is TGTGCCTCCGAGGGGCTAGCGGGAGGGCCCCGCGAGCAGTTCTTC. It translates to CASEGLAGGPREQFF.

V usage is TRBV11-1 and J usage is TRBJ1-1; TRBD1 might be the D (6 bases). V was cut by 3 bases and J by 5 bases, with 10 bases left in between. The V gene's germline CDR1 is SGHAT and CDR2 FQDESV (reference sequence). The CDR3 length is 13 residues. This chain's CDR3 is CASSLQGRTEAFF. The CDR3 bases are TGTGCCAGCAGCTTGCAGGGGCGGACTGAAGCTTTCTTT.

In this sample, this clone turned up a few times. For the CDR3, the DNA is TGTGCCAGCAGGATCGGGTTCCAGGGCCATCAGCCCCAGCATTTT. This translates into CASRIGFQGHQPQHF. V usage is TRBV6-5 and J usage is TRBJ1-5; weak D call: TRBD1 (5 bases). V was pared by 6 bases and J by 5 bases, with 17 bases between. CDR1 is MNHEY, CDR2 SVGAGI, per germline. The CDR3 is 15 residues long.

The J gene is TRBJ2-7, the V gene TRBV27, with 9 nucleotides matching TRBD1. V dropped 0 bases and J dropped 2; count of bases not matched to a gene: 2. Germline V lookup: CDR1 MNHEY, CDR2 SMNVEV (reference sequence). The CDR3 loop spans 15 amino acids. CDR3 residues: CASSLSTGGTYEQYF. CDR3 bases: TGTGCCAGCAGTTTATCGACAGGGGGAACCTACGAGCAGTACTTC.

The chain uses TRBV19 and TRBJ2-3, with 12 bases matching TRBD2. Germline V gene data show CDR1 as LNHDA and CDR2 as SQIVND (reference sequence). The CDR3 extends over 16 amino acids. J was trimmed by 1 base and V by 5 bases; bases with no gene match: 4. The CDR3 sequence is CASSLTSGGGTDTQYF. For the CDR3, the DNA is TGTGCCAGTAGTCTGACTAGCGGGGGAGGCACAGATACGCAGTATTTT.

Regarding this clone: Other DNA sequences in this sample translate to the same CDR3. This chain links TRBV3-1 (or the pseudogene TRBV3-2) with TRBJ2-5, with 7 bases fitting TRBD1. The germline gives CDR1 LGHDT, CDR2 YNNKEL (reference sequence). V gave up 0 bases and J gave up 1 base; unmatched junction bases: 2. The length of the CDR3 is 15 residues. CDR3 amino acids: CASSQEGTAQETQYF. Here the CDR3 DNA reads TGTGCCAGCAGCCAAGAAGGGACAGCCCAAGAGACCCAGTACTTC.

This chain joins TRBV10-3 and TRBJ2-1, with D possibly being TRBD1 (5 bases). Germline V gene lookup returns CDR1 ENHRY and CDR2 SYGVKD. This CDR3 is 14 amino acids long. V lost 8 bases and J 8 bases, leaving 19 bases between the germline ends. CDR3 DNA sequence: TGTGCCATCCCCCCAACACAAGGACACTATGAGCAGTTCTTC. Its translation is CAIPPTQGHYEQFF.

The sample holds a few counts of this clone. The chain recombines TRBV27 with TRBJ2-7; 9 bases agree with TRBD1. Germline V gene lookup returns CDR1 MNHEY and CDR2 SMNVEV (reference sequence). V was pared by 3 bases and J by 5 bases, with 5 bases of the junction left unmatched. CDR3 length: 14 amino acids. CDR3 loop: CASSLDRGPNEQYF. CDR3 in DNA: TGTGCCAGCAGTTTGGACAGGGGCCCAAACGAGCAGTACTTC.

This clone was seen only a few times. The V call is TRBV2, the J call TRBJ2-2, with 16 bases matching TRBD2. Germline loops: CDR1 SNHLY, CDR2 FYNNEI. With 6 bases clipped from V and 5 bases from J, the junction kept 9 bases outside the gene matches. CDR3 length equals 18 residues. CDR3 nucleotide sequence: TGTGCCAGCAGACCGGGACTAGCGGGAGGGATTCGAACCGGGGAGCTGTTTTTT. Translated: CASRPGLAGGIRTGELFF.

The CDR3 DNA reads TGTGCCAGTATGGGCGGGAGTGGGATCTACAATGAGCAGTTCTTC. Protein sequence: CASMGGSGIYNEQFF. This chain connects TRBV19 to TRBJ2-1; the match to TRBD2 covers 7 bases. The V segment lost 7 bases and the J segment 3 bases; nucleotides outside the gene matches: 9. Germline lookup yields CDR1 LNHDA and CDR2 SQIVND (reference sequence). The CDR3 runs 15 residues.

The V and J genes are TRBV7-9 and TRBJ2-3; 8 bases are a match to TRBD2. This CDR3 is built from 16 residues. Looked up from germline, CDR1 is SEHNR and CDR2 is FQNEAQ (reference sequence). The J segment lost 4 bases and the V segment lost 1 base, leaving 7 bases of the junction unmatched. The CDR3 loop is CASSLGLAPRSDTQYF. The CDR3 DNA reads TGTGCCAGCAGCTTAGGACTAGCGCCCCGGTCAGATACGCAGTATTTT.